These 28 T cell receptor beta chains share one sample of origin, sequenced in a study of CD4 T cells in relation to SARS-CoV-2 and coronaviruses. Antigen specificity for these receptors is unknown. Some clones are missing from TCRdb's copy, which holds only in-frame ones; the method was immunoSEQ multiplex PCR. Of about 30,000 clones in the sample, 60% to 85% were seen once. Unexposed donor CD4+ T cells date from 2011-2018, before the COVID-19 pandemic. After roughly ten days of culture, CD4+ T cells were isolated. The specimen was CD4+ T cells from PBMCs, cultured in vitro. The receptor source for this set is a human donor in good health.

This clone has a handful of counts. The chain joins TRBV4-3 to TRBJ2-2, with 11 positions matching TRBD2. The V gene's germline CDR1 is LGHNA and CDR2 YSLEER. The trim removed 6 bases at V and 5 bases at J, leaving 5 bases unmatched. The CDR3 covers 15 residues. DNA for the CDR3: TGCGCCAGCAGTGCCGGGACTAGCGGTACCGGGGAGCTGTTTTTT. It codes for CASSAGTSGTGELFF.

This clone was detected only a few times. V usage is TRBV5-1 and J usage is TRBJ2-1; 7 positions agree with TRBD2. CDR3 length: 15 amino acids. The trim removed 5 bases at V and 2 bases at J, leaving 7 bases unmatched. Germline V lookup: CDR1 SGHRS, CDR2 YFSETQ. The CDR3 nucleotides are TGCGCCAGCAGACTCGGGGGGAGCACCTACAATGAGCAGTTCTTC. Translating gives CASRLGGSTYNEQFF.

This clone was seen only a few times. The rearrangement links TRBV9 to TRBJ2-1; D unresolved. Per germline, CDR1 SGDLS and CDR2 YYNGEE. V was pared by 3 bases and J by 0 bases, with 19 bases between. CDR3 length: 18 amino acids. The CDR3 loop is CASSARLVRYSSYNEQFF. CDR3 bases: TGTGCCAGCAGCGCCCGACTGGTTCGATATAGCTCCTACAATGAGCAGTTCTTC.

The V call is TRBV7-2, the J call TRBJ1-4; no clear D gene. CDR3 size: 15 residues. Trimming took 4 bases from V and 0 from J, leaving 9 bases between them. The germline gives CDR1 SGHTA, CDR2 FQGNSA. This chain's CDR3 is CASSSVGTTNEKLFF. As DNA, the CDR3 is TGTGCCAGCAGCTCAGTTGGGACAACTAATGAAAAACTGTTTTTT.

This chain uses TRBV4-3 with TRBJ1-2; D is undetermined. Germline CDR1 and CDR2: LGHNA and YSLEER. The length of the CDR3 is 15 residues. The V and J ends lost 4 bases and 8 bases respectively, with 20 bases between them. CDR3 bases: TGCGCCAGCAGCCGTGCTCCGGGCCCAGGTGGGGGCTACACCTTC. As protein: CASSRAPGPGGGYTF.

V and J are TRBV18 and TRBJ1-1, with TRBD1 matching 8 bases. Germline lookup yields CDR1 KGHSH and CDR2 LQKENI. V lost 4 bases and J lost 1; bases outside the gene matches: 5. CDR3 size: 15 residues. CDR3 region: CASSRVGQGNTEAFF. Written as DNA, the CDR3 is TGTGCCAGCTCACGGGTAGGACAGGGGAACACTGAAGCTTTCTTT.

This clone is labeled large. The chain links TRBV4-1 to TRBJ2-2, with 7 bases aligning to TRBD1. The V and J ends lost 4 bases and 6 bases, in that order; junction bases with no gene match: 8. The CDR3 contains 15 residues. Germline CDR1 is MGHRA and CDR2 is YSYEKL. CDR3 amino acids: CASSLPTGNPGELFF. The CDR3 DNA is TGCGCCAGCAGCCTTCCGACAGGGAATCCCGGGGAGCTGTTTTTT.

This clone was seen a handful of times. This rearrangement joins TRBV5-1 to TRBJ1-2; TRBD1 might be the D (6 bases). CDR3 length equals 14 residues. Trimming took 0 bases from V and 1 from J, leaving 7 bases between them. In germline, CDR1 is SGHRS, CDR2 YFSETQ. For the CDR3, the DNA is TGCGCCAGCAGCTTGGGACAGGATAACTATGGCTACACCTTC. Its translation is CASSLGQDNYGYTF.

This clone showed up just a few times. CDR3 sequence: CASSVLRGPTGELFF. CDR3 in DNA: TGTGCCAGCAGCGTCTTGCGGGGGCCCACCGGGGAGCTGTTTTTT. The chain has TRBV9 and TRBJ2-2, with TRBD2 as a possible D gene (7 bases). The CDR3 totals 15 residues. Germline CDR1 is SGDLS and CDR2 is YYNGEE. Trimming shortened V by 2 bases and J by 4 bases, and 12 bases separated the two germline ends.

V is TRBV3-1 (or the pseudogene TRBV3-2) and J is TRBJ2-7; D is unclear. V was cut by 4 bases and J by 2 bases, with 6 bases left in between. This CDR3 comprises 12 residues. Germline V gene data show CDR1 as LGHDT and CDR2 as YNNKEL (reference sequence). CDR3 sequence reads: CASSLRAYEQYF. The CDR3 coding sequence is TGTGCCAGCAGCCTAAGGGCCTACGAGCAGTACTTC.

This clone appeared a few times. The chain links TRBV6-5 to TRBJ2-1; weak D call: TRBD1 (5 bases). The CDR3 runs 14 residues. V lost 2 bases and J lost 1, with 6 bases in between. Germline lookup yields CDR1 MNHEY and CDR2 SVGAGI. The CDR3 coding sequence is TGTGCCAGCAGTTACGCAGGGTCCTACAATGAGCAGTTCTTC. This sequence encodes CASSYAGSYNEQFF.

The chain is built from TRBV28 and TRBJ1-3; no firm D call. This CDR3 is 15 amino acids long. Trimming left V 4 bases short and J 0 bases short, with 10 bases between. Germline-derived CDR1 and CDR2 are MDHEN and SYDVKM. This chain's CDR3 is CASSYLSSSGNTIYF. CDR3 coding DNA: TGTGCCAGCAGTTACCTTTCAAGCTCTGGAAACACCATATATTTT.

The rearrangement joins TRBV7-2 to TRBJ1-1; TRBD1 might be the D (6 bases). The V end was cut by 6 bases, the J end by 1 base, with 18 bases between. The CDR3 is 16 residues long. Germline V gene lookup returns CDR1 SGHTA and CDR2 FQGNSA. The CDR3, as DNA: TGTGCCAGCAGTCTGGGCGGGGGGGGCGGGAACACTGAAGCTTTCTTT. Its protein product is CASSLGGGGGNTEAFF.

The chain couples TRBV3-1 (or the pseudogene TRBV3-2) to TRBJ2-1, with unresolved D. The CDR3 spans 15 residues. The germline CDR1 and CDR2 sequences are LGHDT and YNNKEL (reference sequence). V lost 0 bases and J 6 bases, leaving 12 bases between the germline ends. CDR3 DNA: TGTGCCAGCAGCCAAGATGCCAGGACGCTCAATGAGCAGTTCTTC. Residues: CASSQDARTLNEQFF.

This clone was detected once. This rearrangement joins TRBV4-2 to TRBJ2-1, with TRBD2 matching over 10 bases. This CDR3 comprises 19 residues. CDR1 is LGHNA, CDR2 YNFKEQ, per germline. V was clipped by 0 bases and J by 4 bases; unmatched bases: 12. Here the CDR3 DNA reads TGTGCCAGCAGCCAAGACTTGGTTGGAGCGGGAGGGCCTTACAATGAGCAGTTCTTC. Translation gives CASSQDLVGAGGPYNEQFF.

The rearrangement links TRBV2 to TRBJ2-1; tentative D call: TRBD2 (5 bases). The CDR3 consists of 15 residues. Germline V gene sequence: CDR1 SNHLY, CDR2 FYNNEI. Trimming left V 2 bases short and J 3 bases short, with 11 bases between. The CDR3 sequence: CASSENLAVYNEQFF. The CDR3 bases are TGTGCCAGCAGTGAAAATCTAGCAGTCTACAATGAGCAGTTCTTC.

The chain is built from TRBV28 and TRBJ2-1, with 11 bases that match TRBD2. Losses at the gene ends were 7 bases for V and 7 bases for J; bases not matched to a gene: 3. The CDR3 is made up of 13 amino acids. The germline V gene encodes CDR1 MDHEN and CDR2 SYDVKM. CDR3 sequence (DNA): TGTGCCAGCATAGCGGGAGGGGGTAATGAGCAGTTCTTC. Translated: CASIAGGGNEQFF.

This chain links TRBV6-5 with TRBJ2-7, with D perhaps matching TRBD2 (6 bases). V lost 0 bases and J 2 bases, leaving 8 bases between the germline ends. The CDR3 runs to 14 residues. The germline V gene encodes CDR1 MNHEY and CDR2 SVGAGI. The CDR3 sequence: CASSYSRTTYEQYF. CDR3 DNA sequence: TGTGCCAGCAGTTACTCGAGGACTACCTACGAGCAGTACTTC.

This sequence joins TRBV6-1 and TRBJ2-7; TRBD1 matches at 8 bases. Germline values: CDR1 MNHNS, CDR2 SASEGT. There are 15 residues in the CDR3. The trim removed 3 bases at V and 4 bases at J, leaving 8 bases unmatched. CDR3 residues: CASSDSGTGYYEQYF. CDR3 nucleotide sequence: TGTGCCAGCAGTGATTCGGGGACAGGTTATTACGAGCAGTACTTC.

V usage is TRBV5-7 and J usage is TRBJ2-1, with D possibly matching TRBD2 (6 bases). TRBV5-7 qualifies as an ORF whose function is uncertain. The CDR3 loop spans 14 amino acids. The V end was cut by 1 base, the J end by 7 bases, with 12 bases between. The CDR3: CASSLWRDRNEQFF. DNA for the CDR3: TGTGCCAGCAGCTTGTGGAGGGATAGGAATGAGCAGTTCTTC.

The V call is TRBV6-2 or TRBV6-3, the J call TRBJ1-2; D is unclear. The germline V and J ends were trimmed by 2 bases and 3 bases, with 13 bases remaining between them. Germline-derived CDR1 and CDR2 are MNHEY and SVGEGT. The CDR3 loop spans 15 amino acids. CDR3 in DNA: TGTGCCAGCAGTTACCGGGCGGGGAGTGACTATGGCTACACCTTC. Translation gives CASSYRAGSDYGYTF.

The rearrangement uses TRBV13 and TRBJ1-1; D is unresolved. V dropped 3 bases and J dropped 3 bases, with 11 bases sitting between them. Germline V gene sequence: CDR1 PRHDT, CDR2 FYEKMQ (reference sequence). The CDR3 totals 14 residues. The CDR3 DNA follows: TGTGCCAGCAGCTTTGGGCAGGCCGACACTGAAGCTTTCTTT. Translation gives CASSFGQADTEAFF.

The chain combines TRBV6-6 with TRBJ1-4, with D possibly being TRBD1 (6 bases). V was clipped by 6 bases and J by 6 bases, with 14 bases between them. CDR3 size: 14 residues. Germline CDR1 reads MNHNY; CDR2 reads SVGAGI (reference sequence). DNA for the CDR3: TGTGCCAGCAGCCCACGAGGGGGGGATGAAAAACTGTTTTTT. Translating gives CASSPRGGDEKLFF.

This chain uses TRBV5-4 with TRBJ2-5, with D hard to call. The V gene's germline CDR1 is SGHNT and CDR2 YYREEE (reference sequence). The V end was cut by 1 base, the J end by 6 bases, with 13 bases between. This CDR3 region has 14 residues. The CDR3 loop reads CASSLFGIGKTQYF. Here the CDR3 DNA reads TGTGCCAGCAGCTTGTTTGGAATTGGAAAGACCCAGTACTTC. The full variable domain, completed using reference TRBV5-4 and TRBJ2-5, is ETGVTQSPTHLIKTRGQQVTLRCSSQSGHNTVSWYQQALGQGPQFIFQYYREEENGRGNFPPRFSGLQFPNYSSELNVNALELDDSALYLCASSLFGIGKTQYFGPGTRLLVL.

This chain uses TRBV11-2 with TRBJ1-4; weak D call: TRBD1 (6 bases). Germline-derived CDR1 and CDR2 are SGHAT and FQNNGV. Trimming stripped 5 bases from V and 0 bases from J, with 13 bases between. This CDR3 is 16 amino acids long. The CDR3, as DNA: TGTGCCAGCAGCGGCTATAGGGGGGCAACTAATGAAAAACTGTTTTTT. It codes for CASSGYRGATNEKLFF.

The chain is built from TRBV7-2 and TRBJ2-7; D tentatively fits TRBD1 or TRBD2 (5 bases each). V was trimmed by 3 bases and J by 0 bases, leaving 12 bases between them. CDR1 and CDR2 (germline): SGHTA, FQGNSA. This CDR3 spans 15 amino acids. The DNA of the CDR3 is TGTGCCAGCAGCTTGGGGCCGGGGAGCTCCTACGAGCAGTACTTC. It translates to CASSLGPGSSYEQYF.

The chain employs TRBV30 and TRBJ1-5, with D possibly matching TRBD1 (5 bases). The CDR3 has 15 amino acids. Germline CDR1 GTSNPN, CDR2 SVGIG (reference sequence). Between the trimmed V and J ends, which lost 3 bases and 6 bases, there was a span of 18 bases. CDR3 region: CAWSRGGGFFQPQHF. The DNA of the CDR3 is TGTGCCTGGAGCCGCGGGGGGGGATTTTTTCAGCCCCAGCATTTT.

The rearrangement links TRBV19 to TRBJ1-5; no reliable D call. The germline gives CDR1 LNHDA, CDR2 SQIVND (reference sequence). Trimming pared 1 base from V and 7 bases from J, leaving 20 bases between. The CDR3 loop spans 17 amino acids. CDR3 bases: TGTGCCAGTAGTATAGTGGGGATAGGAGGGAAAGGCCAGCCCCAGCATTTT. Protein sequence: CASSIVGIGGKGQPQHF.